Listed below are T cell receptor beta chains from one sample, sequenced in a study of breast tumors, draining lymph nodes, adjacent tissues. TCRdb used MiXCR to reprocess the multiplex PCR reads, holding one entry per CDR3 protein. The sample has approximately 250,000 distinct CDR3 sequences, less than 40% seen once; the top ten hold over 3.5%. What was sequenced was axillary lymph node tissue. The receptors stem from a female donor with breast cancer. Some clones in this sample may be carry-over from other donors' samples. Each CDR3 is given with its conserved first and last residue. The order of the fields is clone size, J gene, V gene, D gene, CDR3 protein, CDR3 DNA. A D gene is named only where the DNA matches it firmly. Size values are once, few and many counts, or a class for expanded clones, and some rows have none.

many | TRBJ2-7 | TRBV5-1 | TRBD1 | CASSLESTGRYEQYF | TGCGCCAGCAGCCTTGAGTCGACAGGGCGGTACGAGCAGTACTTC
many | TRBJ1-4 | TRBV5-1 | TRBD1 | CASSYGLQGGTNEKLFF | TGCGCCAGCAGCTACGGATTACAGGGGGGGACTAATGAAAAACTGTTTTTT
many | TRBJ1-6 | TRBV5-6 | - | CASSLGTANNSPLHF | TGTGCCAGCAGCTTAGGGACCGCAAATAATTCACCCCTCCACTTT
many | TRBJ2-2 | TRBV7-3 | - | CASSMTGANTGELFF | TGTGCCAGCAGCATGACAGGCGCGAACACCGGGGAGCTGTTTTTT
many | TRBJ2-7 | TRBV5-1 | - | CASSLDGRDAEQYF | TGCGCCAGCAGCTTGGACGGGAGAGACGCCGAGCAGTACTTC
few | TRBJ2-1 | TRBV12-5 | - | CASGFVAGRAVMNEQFF | TGTGCTAGTGGTTTCGTGGCGGGGCGGGCAGTTATGAATGAGCAGTTCTTC
many | TRBJ2-6 | TRBV20-1 | - | CSARGGGAPGANVLTF | TGCAGTGCTAGAGGAGGCGGGGCTCCTGGGGCCAACGTCCTGACTTTC
- | TRBJ1-1 | TRBV6-5 | - | CASSGPGREAFF | TGTGCCAGCAGCGGGCCCGGCCGTGAAGCTTTCTTT
many | TRBJ2-3 | TRBV9 | - | CASSVVYPDTQYF | TGTGCCAGCAGCGTAGTTTACCCAGATACGCAGTATTTT
many | TRBJ2-7 | TRBV20-1 | - | CSAREVGSTYEQYF | TGCAGTGCTAGAGAAGTGGGGTCCACCTACGAGCAGTACTTC
- | TRBJ1-1 | TRBV11-2 | - | CASSKQGVVTEAFF | TGTGCCAGCAGCAAACAGGGTGTAGTCACTGAAGCTTTCTTT
- | TRBJ2-1 | TRBV11-3 | TRBD2 | CASSLDPGTSLHNEQFF | TGTGCCAGCAGCTTAGATCCCGGGACTAGCCTCCACAATGAGCAGTTCTTC
many | TRBJ2-2 | TRBV4-1 | - | CASSQVLGQTGELFF | TGCGCCAGCAGCCAAGTTCTGGGGCAGACCGGGGAGCTGTTTTTT
many | TRBJ2-1 | TRBV6-6 | - | CASSYSGGRNNEQFF | TGTGCCAGCAGTTACTCGGGGGGAAGGAACAATGAGCAGTTCTTC
few | TRBJ1-5 | TRBV6-1 | - | CASRTPEGQPQHF | TGTGCCAGCAGAACCCCGGAAGGTCAGCCCCAGCATTTT
- | TRBJ2-7 | TRBV27 | - | CASSLSGPSYEQYF | TGTGCCAGCAGTTTGAGCGGACCCTCCTACGAGCAGTACTTC
- | TRBJ2-2 | TRBV6-5 | - | CASSYSQSTGELFF | TGTGCCAGCAGTTACTCCCAGTCCACCGGGGAGCTGTTTTTT
many | TRBJ2-2 | TRBV24-1 | - | CATNTDTGELFF | TGTGCCACAAACACGGACACCGGGGAGCTGTTTTTT
many | TRBJ2-2 | TRBV10-2 | TRBD2 | CASTRLAVSNTGELFF | TGCGCCAGCACTAGACTAGCGGTGTCGAACACCGGGGAGCTGTTTTTT
many | TRBJ2-5 | TRBV20-1 | - | CSAGKLEGLETQYF | TGCAGTGCTGGGAAGTTGGAGGGACTGGAGACCCAGTACTTC
- | TRBJ1-2 | TRBV7-2 | TRBD1 | CASSRPGTGDGYTF | TGTGCCAGCAGCCGACCCGGGACAGGGGATGGCTACACCTTC
many | TRBJ2-1 | TRBV15 | TRBD1 | CATTPAGDRGPNEQFF | TGTGCCACCACCCCAGCGGGGGACAGGGGGCCAAATGAGCAGTTCTTC
few | TRBJ2-5 | TRBV7-3 | - | CASSLRDRYF | TGTGCCAGCAGCTTACGGGACCGGTACTTC
few | TRBJ2-7 | TRBV5-6 | - | CASSLLRAQYF | TGTGCCAGCAGCTTGTTGCGGGCGCAGTACTTC
- | TRBJ2-7 | TRBV6-1 | TRBD1 | CASSPGTGPYEQYF | TGTGCCAGCAGTCCGGGGACAGGGCCCTACGAGCAGTACTTC
many | TRBJ1-2 | TRBV2 | - | CASIWVQDNYGYTF | TGTGCCAGCATTTGGGTCCAGGATAACTATGGCTACACCTTC
many | TRBJ1-2 | TRBV6-5 | - | CASSYSRGPNYGYTF | TGTGCCAGCAGTTACTCCCGGGGTCCAAACTATGGCTACACCTTC
many | TRBJ2-3 | TRBV2 | TRBD2 | CASSGQGLGTDTQYF | TGTGCCAGCAGTGGCCAGGGACTAGGCACAGATACGCAGTATTTT
medium-sized | TRBJ1-4 | TRBV19 | - | CASSIEGKGSTTNEKLFF | TGTGCCAGTAGTATAGAAGGGAAGGGGAGCACAACTAATGAAAAACTGTTTTTT
many | TRBJ2-7 | TRBV14 | - | CASSQDRRASGDVDEQYF | TGTGCCAGCAGCCAAGACCGCAGGGCTTCCGGGGATGTGGACGAGCAGTACTTC
once | TRBJ2-5 | TRBV7-9 | TRBD2 | CASSRAGGLETQYF | TGTGCCAGCTCCCGGGCGGGGGGGTTAGAGACCCAGTACTTC